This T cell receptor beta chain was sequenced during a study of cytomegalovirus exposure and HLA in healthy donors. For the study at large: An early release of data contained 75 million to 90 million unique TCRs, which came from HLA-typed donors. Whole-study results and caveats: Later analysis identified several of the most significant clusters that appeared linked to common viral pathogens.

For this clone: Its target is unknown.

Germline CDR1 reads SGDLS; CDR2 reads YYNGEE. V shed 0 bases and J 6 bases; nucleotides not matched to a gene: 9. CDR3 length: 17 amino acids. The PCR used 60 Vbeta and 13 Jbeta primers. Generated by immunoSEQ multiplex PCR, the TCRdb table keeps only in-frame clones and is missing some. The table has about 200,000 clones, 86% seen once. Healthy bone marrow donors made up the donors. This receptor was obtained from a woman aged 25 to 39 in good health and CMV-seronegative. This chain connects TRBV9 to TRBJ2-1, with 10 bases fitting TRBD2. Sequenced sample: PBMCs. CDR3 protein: CASSVVSGRAPPNEQFF. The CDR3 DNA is TGTGCCAGCAGCGTAGTCAGCGGGAGGGCCCCCCCCAATGAGCAGTTCTTC.